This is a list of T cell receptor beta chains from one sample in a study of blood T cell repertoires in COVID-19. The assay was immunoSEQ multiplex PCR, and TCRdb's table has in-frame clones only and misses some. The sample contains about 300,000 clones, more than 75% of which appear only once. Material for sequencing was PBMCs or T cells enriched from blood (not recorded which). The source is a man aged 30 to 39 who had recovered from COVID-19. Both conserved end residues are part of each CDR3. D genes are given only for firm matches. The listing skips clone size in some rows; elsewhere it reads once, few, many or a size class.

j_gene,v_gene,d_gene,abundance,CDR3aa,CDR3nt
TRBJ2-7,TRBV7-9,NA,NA,CASSYTGASYEQYF,TGTGCCAGCAGCTACACAGGTGCCTCCTACGAGCAGTACTTC
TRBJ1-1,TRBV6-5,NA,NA,CASSRLNTEAFF,TGTGCCAGCAGCAGGTTGAACACTGAAGCTTTCTTT
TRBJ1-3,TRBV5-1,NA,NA,CASSLETSSGNTIYF,TGCGCCAGCAGCTTGGAAACGAGCTCTGGAAACACCATATATTTT
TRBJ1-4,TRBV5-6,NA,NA,CASSMGGVGEKLFF,TGTGCCAGCAGCATGGGCGGCGTGGGTGAAAAACTGTTTTTT
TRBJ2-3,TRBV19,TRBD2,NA,CASSTTSGRSTDTQYF,TGTGCCAGTAGTACCACTAGCGGGAGAAGCACAGATACGCAGTATTTT
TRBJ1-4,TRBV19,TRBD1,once,CASSIGWVNRGIGSTNEKLFF,TGTGCCAGTAGTATAGGATGGGTCAACAGGGGCATCGGGTCAACTAATGAAAAACTGTTTTTT
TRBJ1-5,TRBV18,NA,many,CASSPQHNQPQHF,TGTGCCAGCTCACCACAGCACAATCAGCCCCAGCATTTT
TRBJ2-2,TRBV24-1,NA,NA,CATRDPGAGTGELFF,TGTGCCACCAGAGACCCAGGGGCTGGCACCGGGGAGCTGTTTTTT
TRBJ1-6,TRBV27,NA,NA,CASSGSYNSPLHF,TGTGCCAGCTCGGGCTCCTATAATTCACCCCTCCACTTT
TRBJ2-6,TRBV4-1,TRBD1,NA,CASSQGQGVSGANVLTF,TGCGCCAGCAGCCAGGGACAGGGGGTCTCTGGGGCCAACGTCCTGACTTTC
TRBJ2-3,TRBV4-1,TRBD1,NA,CASSRAYPTGGGKDTQYF,TGCGCCAGCAGTCGCGCTTATCCTACAGGGGGCGGGAAAGATACGCAGTATTTT
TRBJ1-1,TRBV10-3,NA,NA,CAIRGLQWGAEAFF,TGTGCCATCAGGGGCCTACAGTGGGGGGCTGAAGCTTTCTTT
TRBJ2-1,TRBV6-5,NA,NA,CASSPRTREQFF,TGTGCCAGCAGCCCCCGGACTCGCGAGCAGTTCTTC
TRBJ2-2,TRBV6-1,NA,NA,CASGDGTPNTGELFF,TGTGCCAGCGGTGATGGGACACCGAACACCGGGGAGCTGTTTTTT
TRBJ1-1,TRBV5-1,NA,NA,CASSLGGRTYTEAFF,TGCGCCAGCAGCTTGGGGGGGCGAACCTACACTGAAGCTTTCTTT